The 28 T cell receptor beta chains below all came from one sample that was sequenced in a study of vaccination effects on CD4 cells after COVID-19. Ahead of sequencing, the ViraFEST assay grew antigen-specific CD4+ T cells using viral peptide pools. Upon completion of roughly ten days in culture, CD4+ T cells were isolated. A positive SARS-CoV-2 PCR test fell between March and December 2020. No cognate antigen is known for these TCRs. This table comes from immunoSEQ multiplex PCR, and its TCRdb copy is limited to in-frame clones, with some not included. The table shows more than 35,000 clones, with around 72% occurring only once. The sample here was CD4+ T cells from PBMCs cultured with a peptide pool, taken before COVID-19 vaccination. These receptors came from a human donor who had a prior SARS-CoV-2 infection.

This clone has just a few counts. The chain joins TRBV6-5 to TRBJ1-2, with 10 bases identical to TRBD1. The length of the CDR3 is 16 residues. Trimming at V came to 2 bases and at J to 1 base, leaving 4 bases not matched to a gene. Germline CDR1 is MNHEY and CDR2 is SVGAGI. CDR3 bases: TGTGCCAGCAGTTACGTTAGGACAGGGGGTAACTATGGCTACACCTTC. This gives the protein CASSYVRTGGNYGYTF.

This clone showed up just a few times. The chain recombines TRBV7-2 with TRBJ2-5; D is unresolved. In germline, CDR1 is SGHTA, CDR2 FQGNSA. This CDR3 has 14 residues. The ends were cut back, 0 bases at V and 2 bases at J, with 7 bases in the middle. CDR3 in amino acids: CASSLARSQETQYF. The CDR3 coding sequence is TGTGCCAGCAGCTTAGCGCGCTCGCAAGAGACCCAGTACTTC.

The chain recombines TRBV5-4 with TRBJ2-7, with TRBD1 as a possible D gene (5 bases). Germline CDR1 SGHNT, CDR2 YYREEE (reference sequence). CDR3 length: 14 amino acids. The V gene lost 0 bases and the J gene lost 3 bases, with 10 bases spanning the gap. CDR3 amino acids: CASSLGQTRYEQYF. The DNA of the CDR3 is TGTGCCAGCAGCTTGGGACAGACCCGCTACGAGCAGTACTTC.

CDR3 nucleotides: TGTGCCAGCAGCCAAGGTCTTCAACTAGCGGGGTTAGGGACCCAGTACTTC. It encodes CASSQGLQLAGLGTQYF. The chain joins TRBV3-1 (or the pseudogene TRBV3-2) to TRBJ2-5; 10 bases are a match to TRBD2. CDR1 LGHDT and CDR2 YNNKEL come from the germline V gene (reference sequence). V trimming: 1 base; J trimming: 7 bases; junction bases outside the gene matches: 12. The CDR3 spans 17 residues.

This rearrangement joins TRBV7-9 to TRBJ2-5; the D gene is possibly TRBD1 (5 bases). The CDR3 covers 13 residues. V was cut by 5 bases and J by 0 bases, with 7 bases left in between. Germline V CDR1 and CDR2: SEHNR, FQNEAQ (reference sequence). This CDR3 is CASSLDNQETQYF. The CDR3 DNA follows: TGTGCCAGCAGCCTGGACAACCAAGAGACCCAGTACTTC.

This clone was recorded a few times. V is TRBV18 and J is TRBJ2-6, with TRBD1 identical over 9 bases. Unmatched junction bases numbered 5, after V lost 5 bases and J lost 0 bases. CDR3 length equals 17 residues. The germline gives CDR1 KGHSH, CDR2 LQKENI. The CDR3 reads CASSEGQGSSGANVLTF. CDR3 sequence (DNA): TGTGCCAGCTCAGAGGGACAGGGTAGCTCTGGGGCCAACGTCCTGACTTTC.

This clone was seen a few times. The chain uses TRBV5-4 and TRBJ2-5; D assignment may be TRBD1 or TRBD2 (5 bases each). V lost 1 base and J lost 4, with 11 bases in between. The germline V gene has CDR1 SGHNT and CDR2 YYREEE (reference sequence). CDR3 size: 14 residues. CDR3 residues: CASSLSTGAETQYF. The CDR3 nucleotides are TGTGCCAGCAGCTTGAGTACCGGGGCAGAGACCCAGTACTTC.

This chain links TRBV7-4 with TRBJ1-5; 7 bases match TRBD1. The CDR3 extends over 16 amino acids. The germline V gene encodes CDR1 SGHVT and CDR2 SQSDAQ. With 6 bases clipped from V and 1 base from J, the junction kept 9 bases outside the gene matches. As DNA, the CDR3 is TGTGCCAGCAGTCCTTCTACAGGGGAAAGCAATCAGCCCCAGCATTTT. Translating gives CASSPSTGESNQPQHF. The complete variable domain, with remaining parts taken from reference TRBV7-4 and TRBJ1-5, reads GAGVSQSPRYKVAKRGRDVALRCDSISGHVTLYWYRQTLGQGSEVLTYSQSDAQRDKSGRPSGRFSAERPERSVSTLKIQRTEQGDSAVYLCASSPSTGESNQPQHFGDGTRLSIL.

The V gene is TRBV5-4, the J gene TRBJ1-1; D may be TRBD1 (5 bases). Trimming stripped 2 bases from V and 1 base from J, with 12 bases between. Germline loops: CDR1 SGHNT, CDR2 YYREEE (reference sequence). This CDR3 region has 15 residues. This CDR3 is CASSFPDDRNTEAFF. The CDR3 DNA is TGTGCCAGCAGCTTCCCGGACGACAGGAACACTGAAGCTTTCTTT.

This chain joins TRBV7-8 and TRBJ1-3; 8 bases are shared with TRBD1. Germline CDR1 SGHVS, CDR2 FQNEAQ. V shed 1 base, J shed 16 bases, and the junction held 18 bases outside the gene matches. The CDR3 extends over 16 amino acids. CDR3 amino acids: CASSLVQGQGKGNIYF. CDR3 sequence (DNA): TGTGCCAGCAGCTTAGTTCAAGGACAGGGAAAGGGAAACATCTATTTT.

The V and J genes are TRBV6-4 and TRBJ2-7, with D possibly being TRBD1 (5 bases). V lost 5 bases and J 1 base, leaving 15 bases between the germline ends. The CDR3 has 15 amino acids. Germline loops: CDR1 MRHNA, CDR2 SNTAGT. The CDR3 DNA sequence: TGTGCCAGCAGTAAGGGGTACAGGCGATCCTACGAGCAGTACTTC. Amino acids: CASSKGYRRSYEQYF.

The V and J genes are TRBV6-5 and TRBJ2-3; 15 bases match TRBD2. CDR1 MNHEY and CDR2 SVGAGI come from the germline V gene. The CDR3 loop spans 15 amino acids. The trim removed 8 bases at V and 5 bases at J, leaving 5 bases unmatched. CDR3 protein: CASSGTSGGRDTQYF. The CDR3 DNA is TGTGCCAGCTCGGGGACTAGCGGGGGGAGAGATACGCAGTATTTT.

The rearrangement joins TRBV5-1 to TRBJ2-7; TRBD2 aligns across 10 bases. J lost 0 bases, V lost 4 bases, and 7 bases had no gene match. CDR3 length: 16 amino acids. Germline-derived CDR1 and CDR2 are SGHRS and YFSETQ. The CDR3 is CASSNSAGGSSYEQYF. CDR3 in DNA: TGCGCCAGCAGCAACTCAGCGGGAGGGAGCTCCTACGAGCAGTACTTC.

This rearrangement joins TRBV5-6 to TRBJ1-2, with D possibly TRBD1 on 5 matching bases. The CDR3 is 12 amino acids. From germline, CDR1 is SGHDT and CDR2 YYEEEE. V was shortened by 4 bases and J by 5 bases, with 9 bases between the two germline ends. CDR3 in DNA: TGTGCCAGCAGCGAAGGGGAATATGGCTACACCTTC. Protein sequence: CASSEGEYGYTF.

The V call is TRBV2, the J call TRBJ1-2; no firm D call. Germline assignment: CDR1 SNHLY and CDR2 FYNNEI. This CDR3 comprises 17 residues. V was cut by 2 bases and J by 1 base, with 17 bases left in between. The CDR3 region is CASSERLLMVVNYGYTF. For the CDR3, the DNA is TGTGCCAGCAGTGAACGCCTATTGATGGTGGTTAACTATGGCTACACCTTC. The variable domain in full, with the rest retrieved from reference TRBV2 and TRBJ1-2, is EPEVTQTPSHQVTQMGQEVILRCVPISNHLYFYWYRQILGQKVEFLVSFYNNEISEKSEIFDDQFSVERPDGSNFTLKIRSTKLEDSAMYFCASSERLLMVVNYGYTFGSGTRLTVV.

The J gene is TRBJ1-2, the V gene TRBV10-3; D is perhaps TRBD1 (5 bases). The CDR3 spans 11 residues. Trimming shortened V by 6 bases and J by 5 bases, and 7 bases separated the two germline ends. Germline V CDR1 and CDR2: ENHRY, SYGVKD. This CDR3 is CAIRGGYGYTF. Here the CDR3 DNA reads TGTGCCATCAGGGGGGGGTATGGCTACACCTTC.

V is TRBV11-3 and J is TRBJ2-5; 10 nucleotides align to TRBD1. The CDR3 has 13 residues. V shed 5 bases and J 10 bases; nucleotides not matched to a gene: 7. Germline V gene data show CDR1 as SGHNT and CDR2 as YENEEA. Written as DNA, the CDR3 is TGTGCCAGCAGCGCCGGGACAGGGGATAGCCAGTACTTC. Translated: CASSAGTGDSQYF.

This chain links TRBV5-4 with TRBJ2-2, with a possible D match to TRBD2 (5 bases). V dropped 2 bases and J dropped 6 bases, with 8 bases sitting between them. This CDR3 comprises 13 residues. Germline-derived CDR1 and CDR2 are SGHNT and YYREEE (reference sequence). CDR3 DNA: TGTGCCAGCAGCTTTGACGGGGCCGGGGAGCTGTTTTTT. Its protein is CASSFDGAGELFF.

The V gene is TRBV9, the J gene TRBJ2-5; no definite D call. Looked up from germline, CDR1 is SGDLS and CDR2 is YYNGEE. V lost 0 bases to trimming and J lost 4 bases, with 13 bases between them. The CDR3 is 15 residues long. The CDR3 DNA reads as TGTGCCAGCAGCGTAGGCTCAGCCCCGACAGAGACCCAGTACTTC. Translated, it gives CASSVGSAPTETQYF.

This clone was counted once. CDR3 nucleotide sequence: TGTGCCAGCAGCCGCAGCGGGGAGCTGTTTTTT. As protein: CASSRSGELFF. The gene calls are TRBV6-5 and TRBJ2-2; D is ambiguous. With 6 bases removed from V and 7 bases from J, the gap between germline ends came to 6 bases. CDR3 length: 11 residues. Germline V gives CDR1 MNHEY, CDR2 SVGAGI.

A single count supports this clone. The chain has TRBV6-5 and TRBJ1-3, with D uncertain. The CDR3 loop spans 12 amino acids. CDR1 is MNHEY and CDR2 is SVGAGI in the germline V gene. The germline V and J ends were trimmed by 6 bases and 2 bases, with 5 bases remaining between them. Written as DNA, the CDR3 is TGTGCCAGCAGGGCCGCTGGAAACACCATATATTTT. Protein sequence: CASRAAGNTIYF.

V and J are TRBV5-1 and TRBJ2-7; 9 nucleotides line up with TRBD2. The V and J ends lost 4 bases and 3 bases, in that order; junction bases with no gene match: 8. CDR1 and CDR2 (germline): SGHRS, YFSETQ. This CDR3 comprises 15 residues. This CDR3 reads CASSPPTSGGYEQYF. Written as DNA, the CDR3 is TGCGCCAGCAGCCCTCCGACTAGCGGAGGCTACGAGCAGTACTTC.

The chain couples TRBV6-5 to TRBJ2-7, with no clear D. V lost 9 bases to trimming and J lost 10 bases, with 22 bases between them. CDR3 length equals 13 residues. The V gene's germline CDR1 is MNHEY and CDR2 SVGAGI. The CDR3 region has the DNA TGTGCCAGATCGAAAGCCCTCAGTAGCTGTCAGTACTTC. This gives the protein CARSKALSSCQYF.

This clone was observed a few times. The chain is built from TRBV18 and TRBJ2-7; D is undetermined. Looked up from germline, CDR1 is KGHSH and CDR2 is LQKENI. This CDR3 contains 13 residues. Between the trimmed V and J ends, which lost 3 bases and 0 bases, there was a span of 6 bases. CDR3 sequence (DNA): TGTGCCAGCTCACCTTCCCCCTCCTACGAGCAGTACTTC. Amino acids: CASSPSPSYEQYF. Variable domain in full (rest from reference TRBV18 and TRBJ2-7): NAGVMQNPRHLVRRRGQEARLRCSPMKGHSHVYWYRQLPEEGLKFMVYLQKENIIDESGMPKERFSAEFPKEGPSILRIQQVVRGDSAAYFCASSPSPSYEQYFGPGTRLTVT.

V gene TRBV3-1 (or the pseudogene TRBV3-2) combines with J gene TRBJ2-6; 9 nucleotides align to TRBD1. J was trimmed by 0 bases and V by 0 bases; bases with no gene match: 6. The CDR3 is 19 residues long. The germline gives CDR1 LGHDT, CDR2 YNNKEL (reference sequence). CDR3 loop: CASSQDAGTGRSGANVLTF. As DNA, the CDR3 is TGTGCCAGCAGCCAAGATGCCGGGACAGGGCGCTCTGGGGCCAACGTCCTGACTTTC.

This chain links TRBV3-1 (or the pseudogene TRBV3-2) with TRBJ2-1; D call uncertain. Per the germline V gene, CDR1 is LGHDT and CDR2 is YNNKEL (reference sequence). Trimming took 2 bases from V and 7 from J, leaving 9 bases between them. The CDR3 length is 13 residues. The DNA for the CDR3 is TGTGCCAGCAGCCAATTCATCGGTAATGAGCAGTTCTTC. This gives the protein CASSQFIGNEQFF.

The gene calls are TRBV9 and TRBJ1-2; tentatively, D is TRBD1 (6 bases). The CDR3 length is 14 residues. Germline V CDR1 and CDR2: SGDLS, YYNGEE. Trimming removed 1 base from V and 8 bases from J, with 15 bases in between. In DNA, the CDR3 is TGTGCCAGCAGCGTACTCCCAGGGGCGCACGGCTACACCTTC. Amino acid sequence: CASSVLPGAHGYTF.

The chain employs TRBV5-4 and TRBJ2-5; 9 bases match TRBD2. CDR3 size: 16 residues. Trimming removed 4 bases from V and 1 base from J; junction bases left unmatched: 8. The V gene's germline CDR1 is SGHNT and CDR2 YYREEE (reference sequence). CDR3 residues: CASSPGTSRLQETQYF. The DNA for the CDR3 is TGTGCCAGCAGCCCCGGGACTAGCAGACTCCAAGAGACCCAGTACTTC. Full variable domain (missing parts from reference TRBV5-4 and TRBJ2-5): ETGVTQSPTHLIKTRGQQVTLRCSSQSGHNTVSWYQQALGQGPQFIFQYYREEENGRGNFPPRFSGLQFPNYSSELNVNALELDDSALYLCASSPGTSRLQETQYFGPGTRLLVL.